This paragraph reports one T cell receptor (beta chain). The entry originates in a study of blood T cell repertoires in COVID-19. At the level of the study: The cDNA or gDNA used as material had been derived from T cells, B-cell-depleted T cells, or PBMCs.

Libraries were prepared by immunoSEQ multiplex PCR; TCRdb keeps only in-frame clonotypes and omits some of them. The sample records just over 300,000 clones, around 86% being singletons. Recovered status applied to Cohort 3 donors who had two consecutive negative PCRs. It also applied to those with clearance or with symptom resolution. The CDR3 runs to 16 residues. Germline CDR1 reads KGHDR; CDR2 reads SFDVKD. V was trimmed by 3 bases and J by 4 bases, leaving 17 bases between them. The V call is TRBV24-1, the J call TRBJ1-1, with a tentative D call TRBD1 (5 bases). The clonotype comes from a man aged 30 to 39 who had recovered from COVID-19. Material for sequencing was PBMCs or T cells enriched from blood (not recorded which). The CDR3 bases are TGTGCCACCAGTGATGGGGGACGCGGGGCGCGCACTGAAGCTTTCTTT. Translating gives CATSDGGRGARTEAFF.